This T cell receptor beta chain appears in the sequencing data of a study of CD8+CD57+ T cells in acquired aplastic anemia. Study in general: Quantities of DNA derived from sorted CD4+ and CD8+ cells averaged roughly 3.4 ug. Study findings and constraints: Significance was not reached for CD8+ Simpson's diversity between patients and controls.

Per germline, CDR1 SGHRS and CDR2 YFSETQ. The CDR3 spans 11 residues. This clonotype has ten or more counts. Its antigen is undetermined. Germline is not matched at one junction end, which may reflect a read error. Patients chosen for sequencing had CD8+CD57+ cells that had expanded, as shown by flow cytometry. Patient blood was sampled before any therapy had been received. It was genomic DNA that served as the template for profiling TCR beta VDJ and CDR3. TCRdb independently ran MiXCR on the reads; one entry per CDR3 protein. This sample has under 350,000 distinct CDR3 sequences; roughly 53% occur once, and the top ten carry under 1.5%.

V and J are TRBV5-1 and TRBJ2-7; 7 nucleotides agree with TRBD2. Sample: sorted CD4+, CD8+, or CD8+CD57+ T cells (not recorded which) from PBMCs. The source of this sequence is a human donor with aplastic anemia. The CDR3, as DNA: TGTGCCAGCAGTTTAGCGGGCGAGCAGTACTTC. This translates into CASSLAGEQYF.